This T cell receptor beta chain stems from a study of early T cells in non-severe SARS-CoV-2 infection. Study-level results: Comparison of clonotypes with VDJdb favored anti-spike CD8 responses while missing private and CD4 specificities.

This CDR3 is built from 12 residues. Trimming took 6 bases from V and 4 from J, leaving 9 bases between them. TCRdb reprocessed the 5' RACE reads with MiXCR, giving one entry per CDR3 protein. The table lists tens of thousands of distinct CDR3 sequences, about a tenth of them singletons. As concerns this clonotype: Its antigen remains unknown.

The chain is built from TRBV12-3 or TRBV12-4 and TRBJ1-1; D may be TRBD1 (6 bases). The sequence came from an adult who was a healthcare worker with PCR-confirmed SARS-CoV-2 infection or an uninfected control (not recorded which). Sample: whole blood, taken at baseline. The DNA for the CDR3 is TGTGCCAGCAGCAAAGGGGGCACTGAAGCTTTCTTT. Its translation: CASSKGGTEAFF.